A single sample gave rise to the 9 T cell receptor beta chains below, sequenced in a study of blood T cell repertoires in COVID-19. Repertoires were generated with immunoSEQ multiplex PCR, while TCRdb's copy carries only in-frame clones and drops some. This table has about 210,000 clones, about 89% appearing once. Sequencing used peripheral blood. These receptors came from a woman between 40 and 55 years old with acute or convalescent COVID-19.

V usage is TRBV6-5 and J usage is TRBJ1-5, with TRBD1 as a possible D gene (5 bases). Deletions cut 6 bases from V and 4 bases from J, with 16 bases between. Germline V CDR1 and CDR2: MNHEY, SVGAGI. This CDR3 spans 15 amino acids. CDR3 DNA sequence: TGTGCCAGCAGCCCGATTGCGGGGGGGAATCAGCCCCAGCATTTT. Translating gives CASSPIAGGNQPQHF.

The J gene is TRBJ1-3, the V gene TRBV5-1, with TRBD1 identical over 7 bases. The V segment lost 2 bases and the J segment 0 bases; nucleotides outside the gene matches: 11. Germline V gives CDR1 SGHRS, CDR2 YFSETQ. The CDR3 runs 18 residues. The CDR3 DNA sequence: TGCGCCAGCAGCTTATATCAGCCTGGGACAGTCTCTGGAAACACCATATATTTT. Its translation is CASSLYQPGTVSGNTIYF.

The chain employs TRBV9 and TRBJ2-1; 9 bases are shared with TRBD2. Germline loops: CDR1 SGDLS, CDR2 YYNGEE. This CDR3 contains 16 residues. V shed 0 bases and J 8 bases; nucleotides not matched to a gene: 9. The CDR3 protein is CASSVGRGAGGHEQFF. The CDR3, as DNA: TGTGCCAGCAGCGTAGGAAGGGGAGCGGGGGGACATGAGCAGTTCTTC. Supplemented by reference TRBV9 and TRBJ2-1, the full variable domain reads DSGVTQTPKHLITATGQRVTLRCSPRSGDLSVYWYQQSLDQGLQFLIQYYNGEERAKGNILERFSAQQFPDLHSELNLSSLELGDSALYFCASSVGRGAGGHEQFFGPGTRLTVL.

V and J are TRBV9 and TRBJ2-2, with 8 bases fitting TRBD1. Unmatched junction bases numbered 7, after V lost 4 bases and J lost 5 bases. Germline loops: CDR1 SGDLS, CDR2 YYNGEE. The CDR3 runs to 15 residues. Written as DNA, the CDR3 is TGTGCCAGCAGCCTTCGACAGGGGAGTACCGGGGAGCTGTTTTTT. Its protein product is CASSLRQGSTGELFF.

The chain joins TRBV7-2 to TRBJ1-2; tentatively, D is TRBD1 (6 bases). This CDR3 has 15 residues. CDR1 and CDR2 (germline): SGHTA, FQGNSA. Trimming left V 1 base short and J 4 bases short, with 13 bases between. The CDR3 is CASSLGRDRLYGYTF. In DNA, the CDR3 is TGTGCCAGCAGCTTAGGAAGAGACAGGCTCTATGGCTACACCTTC.

The chain links TRBV5-1 to TRBJ1-2; tentatively, D is TRBD1 (5 bases). The V gene's germline CDR1 is SGHRS and CDR2 YFSETQ. CDR3 length equals 12 residues. The V and J ends lost 1 base and 6 bases respectively, with 7 bases between them. In DNA, the CDR3 is TGCGCCAGCAGCTTGCAAGGGGATGGCTACACCTTC. Amino acids: CASSLQGDGYTF.

The J gene is TRBJ2-3, the V gene TRBV5-1, with a possible D match to TRBD1 (6 bases). Germline lookup yields CDR1 SGHRS and CDR2 YFSETQ. The CDR3 is 17 amino acids. Between the trimmed V and J ends, which lost 4 bases and 4 bases, there was a span of 22 bases. This CDR3 reads CASSPSTGLMGADTQYF. As DNA, the CDR3 is TGCGCCAGCAGCCCATCGACAGGACTGATGGGCGCAGATACGCAGTATTTT. Variable domain in full (rest from reference TRBV5-1 and TRBJ2-3): KAGVTQTPRYLIKTRGQQVTLSCSPISGHRSVSWYQQTPGQGLQFLFEYFSETQRNKGNFPGRFSGRQFSNSRSEMNVSTLELGDSALYLCASSPSTGLMGADTQYFGPGTRLTVL.

This clone was seen a single time. This chain uses TRBV5-1 with TRBJ2-3; 10 bases line up with TRBD2. Trimming took 0 bases from V and 4 from J; bases not matched to a gene: 8. There are 17 residues in the CDR3. Germline V gene sequence: CDR1 SGHRS, CDR2 YFSETQ. Here the CDR3 reads CASSLALLAGVSDTQYF. For the CDR3, the DNA is TGCGCCAGCAGCTTGGCTCTGCTAGCGGGGGTATCAGATACGCAGTATTTT.

The chain recombines TRBV5-6 with TRBJ1-2; D may be TRBD1 (6 bases). The CDR3 loop spans 15 amino acids. Germline assignment: CDR1 SGHDT and CDR2 YYEEEE. V was trimmed by 3 bases and J by 4 bases, leaving 16 bases between them. The CDR3 DNA is TGTGCCAGCAGCTCGGGGTTCGGACAGTCCTATGGCTACACCTTC. Protein product: CASSSGFGQSYGYTF.